Sequencing of this T cell receptor (beta chain) was carried out in a study of technical replicates of blood from a few donors. Only in-frame clones appear in the TCRdb table, and some are missing; sequencing was by immunoSEQ multiplex PCR. This sample carries some 70,000 clones, nearly 98% of them seen once, and the ten largest clones take around 0.29%. The germline CDR1 and CDR2 sequences are MNHNS and SASEGT. The CDR3 sequence is 13 residues long. Trimming removed 4 bases at V and 2 bases at J, with 8 bases between. This TCR was recovered from a human donor in good health. The sample was T cells isolated from PBMCs. This sequence joins TRBV6-1 and TRBJ2-5; TRBD2 is a possible D gene (6 bases). CDR3 residues: CASSAEGQETQYF. CDR3 DNA sequence: TGTGCCAGCAGTGCGGAGGGGCAAGAGACCCAGTACTTC.